These 16 T cell receptor beta chains share one sample of origin, sequenced in a study of blood T cell repertoires in COVID-19. Here immunoSEQ multiplex PCR was the method, and the copy in TCRdb shows in-frame clones only, minus some. The table includes about 130,000 clones, about 91% detected once. The sequenced sample was peripheral blood. Receptor source: a man aged 45-60 years with acute or convalescent COVID-19.

V gene TRBV28 combines with J gene TRBJ1-1; 7 positions match TRBD1. CDR3 length equals 14 residues. V shed 5 bases, J shed 1 base, and the junction held 4 bases outside the gene matches. Germline V gene data show CDR1 as MDHEN and CDR2 as SYDVKM. The CDR3 loop is CASSQRTGNTEAFF. In nucleotides, the CDR3 is TGTGCCAGCAGTCAGAGGACAGGGAACACTGAAGCTTTCTTT.

The V and J genes are TRBV5-6 and TRBJ2-2; TRBD1 agrees at 7 bases. The CDR3 length is 15 residues. V lost 2 bases and J lost 4; bases outside the gene matches: 5. Germline V gene data show CDR1 as SGHDT and CDR2 as YYEEEE. The CDR3 is CASSLRQGVTGELFF. DNA of the CDR3: TGTGCCAGCAGCTTACGACAGGGAGTCACCGGGGAGCTGTTTTTT.

This clone has just a few counts. This CDR3 reads CAWSLTFSTEAFF. CDR3 sequence (DNA): TGTGCCTGGAGCCTGACATTCTCCACTGAAGCTTTCTTT. The rearrangement links TRBV30 to TRBJ1-1; D not resolved. Trimming took off 3 bases at V and 4 bases at J, with 12 bases between the two ends. Germline CDR1 and CDR2: GTSNPN and SVGIG (reference sequence). This CDR3 has 13 residues.

The CDR3 sequence: CASSPDRRNQPQHF. DNA for the CDR3: TGTGCCAGTAGTCCGGACAGACGCAATCAGCCCCAGCATTTT. The J gene is TRBJ1-5, the V gene TRBV19, with TRBD1 as a possible D gene (6 bases). The CDR3 runs 14 residues. Trimming removed 5 bases from V and 2 bases from J, with 10 bases in between. Germline V CDR1 and CDR2: LNHDA, SQIVND (reference sequence).

The chain recombines TRBV7-9 with TRBJ2-7; 7 nucleotides line up with TRBD1. The V gene's germline CDR1 is SEHNR and CDR2 FQNEAQ (reference sequence). J lost 2 bases, V lost 1 base, and 2 bases had no gene match. The CDR3 consists of 14 residues. The CDR3 coding sequence is TGTGCCAGCAGCTTAGACAGGGGAACCTACGAGCAGTACTTC. This gives the protein CASSLDRGTYEQYF.

A single count supports this clone. Other DNA sequences within the sample encode an identical CDR3. V is TRBV5-1 and J is TRBJ1-3, with D unresolved. CDR1 and CDR2 from the germline V gene are SGHRS and YFSETQ. This CDR3 is 14 amino acids long. V lost 0 bases, J lost 4 bases, and 8 bases lay in between. The CDR3 here is CASSLAGYGNTIYF. The CDR3, as DNA: TGCGCCAGCAGCTTGGCCGGGTACGGAAACACCATATATTTT.

V and J are TRBV2 and TRBJ1-6, with unresolved D. V was trimmed by 4 bases and J by 9 bases, leaving 13 bases between them. Per the germline V gene, CDR1 is SNHLY and CDR2 is FYNNEI. This CDR3 region has 14 residues. As DNA, the CDR3 is TGTGCCAGCAGTGTCCTCCGCGAGGTTTCACCCCTCCACTTT. This sequence encodes CASSVLREVSPLHF.

The chain carries TRBV9 and TRBJ2-2; TRBD2 matches at 12 bases. The junction had 3 bases not matched to a gene; V was cut back by 3 bases and J by 6 bases. Germline V CDR1 and CDR2: SGDLS, YYNGEE. This CDR3 comprises 15 residues. CDR3 sequence (DNA): TGTGCCAGCAGCGGACTAGCGGGAGCGGCCGGGGAGCTGTTTTTT. Protein product: CASSGLAGAAGELFF.

The genes are TRBV6-5 and TRBJ1-5; D is perhaps TRBD1 (5 bases). V was shortened by 8 bases and J by 5 bases, with 13 bases between the two germline ends. The CDR3 loop spans 13 amino acids. The germline gives CDR1 MNHEY, CDR2 SVGAGI. This chain's CDR3 is CASSWGGDQPQHF. In nucleotides, the CDR3 is TGTGCCAGCTCTTGGGGCGGGGATCAGCCCCAGCATTTT.

The V call is TRBV5-1, the J call TRBJ2-5; 7 bases map to TRBD1. The CDR3 is made up of 14 amino acids. From germline, CDR1 is SGHRS and CDR2 YFSETQ. The junction had 5 bases not matched to a gene; V was cut back by 4 bases and J by 2 bases. The CDR3 DNA follows: TGCGCCAGCAGCCCGGGACAGCAACAAGAGACCCAGTACTTC. Translation gives CASSPGQQQETQYF. Full variable domain (rest looked up from reference TRBV5-1 and TRBJ2-5): KAGVTQTPRYLIKTRGQQVTLSCSPISGHRSVSWYQQTPGQGLQFLFEYFSETQRNKGNFPGRFSGRQFSNSRSEMNVSTLELGDSALYLCASSPGQQQETQYFGPGTRLLVL.

The chain links TRBV19 to TRBJ1-5, with 8 positions matching TRBD1. Germline values: CDR1 LNHDA, CDR2 SQIVND (reference sequence). With V trimmed by 5 bases and J by 3 bases, 9 bases remained unmatched. This CDR3 contains 16 residues. CDR3 nucleotide sequence: TGTGCCAGTAGTCTGGGTGTCAGGGGGCACAATCAGCCCCAGCATTTT. Translating gives CASSLGVRGHNQPQHF.

The CDR3 spells CASGLDPTGWGETQYF. Written as DNA, the CDR3 is TGTGCTAGTGGTTTGGACCCGACAGGGTGGGGGGAGACCCAGTACTTC. This chain uses TRBV12-5 with TRBJ2-5, with 7 bases aligning to TRBD1. CDR1 LGHNT and CDR2 FRNRAP come from the germline V gene. Trimming removed 1 base from V and 5 bases from J; junction bases left unmatched: 10. CDR3 length equals 16 residues.

The rearrangement links TRBV6-4 to TRBJ1-6, with a weak D call TRBD1 (5 bases). Germline V gene sequence: CDR1 MRHNA, CDR2 SNTAGT. Between the trimmed V and J ends, which lost 6 bases and 9 bases, there was a span of 15 bases. The CDR3 is made up of 14 amino acids. The CDR3 spells CASSPRGGASPLHF. CDR3 nucleotides: TGTGCCAGCAGCCCTCGGGGAGGGGCTTCACCCCTCCACTTT.

The gene calls are TRBV5-6 and TRBJ1-4, with TRBD1 as a possible D gene (5 bases). Between the trimmed V and J ends, which lost 4 bases and 5 bases, there was a span of 18 bases. Germline V gene data show CDR1 as SGHDT and CDR2 as YYEEEE. CDR3 length: 16 residues. The CDR3 region is CASSRSGEGWNEKLFF. The CDR3 DNA reads as TGTGCCAGCAGCCGGTCGGGGGAGGGATGGAATGAAAAACTGTTTTTT. The full variable domain, with the rest looked up from reference TRBV5-6 and TRBJ1-4, is DAGVTQSPTHLIKTRGQQVTLRCSPKSGHDTVSWYQQALGQGPQFIFQYYEEEERQRGNFPDRFSGHQFPNYSSELNVNALLLGDSALYLCASSRSGEGWNEKLFFGSGTQLSVL.

V is TRBV2 and J is TRBJ1-2; 9 bases align to TRBD1. This CDR3 has 14 residues. V lost 7 bases, J lost 4 bases, and 7 bases stayed unmatched. Germline CDR1 is SNHLY and CDR2 is FYNNEI. The CDR3 nucleotides are TGTGCCAGCAACCAGGACAGGGGCTTCTATGGCTACACCTTC. Amino acids: CASNQDRGFYGYTF. The variable domain in full, completed from reference TRBV2 and TRBJ1-2, reads EPEVTQTPSHQVTQMGQEVILRCVPISNHLYFYWYRQILGQKVEFLVSFYNNEISEKSEIFDDQFSVERPDGSNFTLKIRSTKLEDSAMYFCASNQDRGFYGYTFGSGTRLTVV.

This chain joins TRBV5-1 and TRBJ1-2; the D gene is possibly TRBD1 (5 bases). Trimming cost V 7 bases and J 5 bases, with 15 bases left between them. Germline CDR1 and CDR2: SGHRS and YFSETQ. This CDR3 region has 13 residues. For the CDR3, the DNA is TGCGCCAGCGGACCCCCGGAGGGGTATGGCTACACCTTC. This sequence encodes CASGPPEGYGYTF.